Shown below are 5 T cell receptor beta chains from a single sample sequenced in a study of early T cells in non-severe SARS-CoV-2 infection. TCRdb redid the calling of the 5' RACE reads with MiXCR, one entry per CDR3 protein. Here the sample spans around 58,000 distinct CDR3 sequences, roughly 8.2% being singletons. Here the sequenced sample was whole blood, taken at baseline. The receptors come from an adult who was a healthcare worker with PCR-confirmed SARS-CoV-2 infection or an uninfected control (not recorded which).

There are a few counts of this clonotype. The chain recombines TRBV30 with TRBJ2-7; no clear D. This CDR3 has 11 amino acids. Trimming removed 5 bases at V and 6 bases at J, with 11 bases between. CDR1 is GTSNPN and CDR2 is SVGIG in the germline V gene (reference sequence). The CDR3: CAWGVGFEQYF. In nucleotides, the CDR3 is TGTGCCTGGGGCGTTGGTTTCGAGCAGTACTTC.

This clonotype has only a few counts. The genes are TRBV6-5 and TRBJ1-2, with D perhaps TRBD1 (5 bases). Trimming left V 5 bases short and J 4 bases short, with 5 bases between. Germline lookup yields CDR1 MNHEY and CDR2 SVGAGI. CDR3 length: 11 amino acids. The CDR3 region is CASSTGYGYTF. Written as DNA, the CDR3 is TGTGCCAGCAGTACAGGCTATGGCTACACCTTC.

This clonotype was counted a few times. The rearrangement uses TRBV6-5 and TRBJ2-3; 7 nucleotides match TRBD1. V gave up 8 bases and J gave up 4 bases; unmatched junction bases: 6. Per germline, CDR1 MNHEY and CDR2 SVGAGI. The CDR3 is made up of 13 amino acids. The CDR3 loop is CASRGQPPDTQYF. The CDR3 nucleotides read TGTGCCAGCCGGGGACAGCCCCCAGATACGCAGTATTTT.

This clonotype has only a few counts. The genes are TRBV23-1 and TRBJ2-1, with D possibly being TRBD2 (6 bases). TRBV23-1 is known as an ORF, though its function is uncertain. V was shortened by 3 bases and J by 5 bases, with 8 bases between the two germline ends. The CDR3 extends over 13 amino acids. CDR3 nucleotide sequence: TGCGCCAGCAGTCAGCCGGGAGACAATGAGCAGTTCTTC. This encodes CASSQPGDNEQFF.

This clonotype came up many times. V usage is TRBV6-1 and J usage is TRBJ1-2; tentative D call: TRBD1 (5 bases). The CDR3 covers 13 residues. Germline V lookup: CDR1 MNHNS, CDR2 SASEGT. With 10 bases removed from V and 3 bases from J, the gap between germline ends came to 15 bases. CDR3 region: CATPRGADYGYTF. Written as DNA, the CDR3 is TGTGCCACCCCCCGAGGGGCGGACTATGGCTACACCTTC.